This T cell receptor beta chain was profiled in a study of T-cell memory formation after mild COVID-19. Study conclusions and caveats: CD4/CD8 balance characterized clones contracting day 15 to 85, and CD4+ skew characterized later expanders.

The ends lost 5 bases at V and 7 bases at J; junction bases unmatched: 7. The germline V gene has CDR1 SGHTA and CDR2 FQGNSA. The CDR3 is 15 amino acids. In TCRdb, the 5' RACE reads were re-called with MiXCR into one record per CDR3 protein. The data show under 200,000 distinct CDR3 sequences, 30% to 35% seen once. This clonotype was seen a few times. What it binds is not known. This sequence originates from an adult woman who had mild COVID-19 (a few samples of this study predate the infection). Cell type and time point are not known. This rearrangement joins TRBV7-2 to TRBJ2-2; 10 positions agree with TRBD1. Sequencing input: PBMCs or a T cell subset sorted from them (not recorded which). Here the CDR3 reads CASSRDRGPSGELFF. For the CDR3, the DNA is TGTGCCAGCAGCCGCGACAGGGGGCCGAGCGGGGAGCTGTTTTTT.